These 3 T cell receptor beta chains originate from one sample sequenced in a study of T-cell reconstitution after alpha-beta-depleted transplantation in children. For TCRbeta, the library was prepared with unique molecular identifiers. TCRdb recomputed calls from the PCR reads with MiXCR, one row per CDR3 protein. The sample includes some 640,000 distinct CDR3 sequences, roughly 17% of them seen just once. The sample here was PBMCs from the stem cell graft donor, taken from the stem cell graft. These receptors all stem from a human donor who donated a stem cell graft to a child with acute myeloid leukemia.

The rearrangement joins TRBV5-1 to TRBJ1-4; 9 nucleotides match TRBD1. The CDR3 runs 16 residues. The germline V gene encodes CDR1 SGHRS and CDR2 YFSETQ. The trim removed 7 bases at V and 3 bases at J, leaving 10 bases unmatched. DNA of the CDR3: TGCGCCAGCTCCGGGACAGGGCTTCCTGCTAATGAAAAACTGTTTTTT. Protein product: CASSGTGLPANEKLFF.

This clonotype came up a few times. This sequence joins TRBV12-3 or TRBV12-4 and TRBJ2-5, with D maybe TRBD1 (5 bases). This CDR3 has 14 residues. Trimming left V 5 bases short and J 2 bases short, with 12 bases between. The CDR3 region has the DNA TGTGCCAGCAGTCCCGCCAGGGAACAAGAGACCCAGTACTTC. Translation gives CASSPAREQETQYF.

This clonotype has at least ten counts. CDR3 protein: CASSLGLGKTQYF. In DNA form, the CDR3 reads TGTGCCAGCAGCTTAGGACTTGGGAAGACCCAGTACTTC. The J gene is TRBJ2-5, the V gene TRBV7-2; D gene ambiguous. CDR1 and CDR2 (germline): SGHTA, FQGNSA. The CDR3 spans 13 residues. V lost 1 base and J 6 bases, leaving 9 bases between the germline ends.